This TCR beta chain is from a study of blood T cells in healthy people across ages. This clonotype was found a few times. The antigen is not known. An end of the junction differs from the germline gene, which may be a read error. Findings of the study overall: Older age coincided with a roughly linear decline in TCR beta diversity per million T cells. Donor CMV status was unknown, possibly confounding expanded clonotype changes.

Alongside a J-beta primer mix, a sample-barcoded 5' primer served in a second PCR lasting 7 to 11 cycles. Via MiXCR, TCRdb re-called the 5' RACE reads, giving one row per CDR3 protein. The sample consists of 550,000 to 750,000 distinct CDR3 sequences, under 25% of them appearing once. This CDR3 has 18 residues. The sequencing input was blood. The sequence came from a man aged 70 or older in good health. The rearrangement joins TRBV12-3 or TRBV12-4 to TRBJ2-7; TRBD2 aligns across 15 bases. This CDR3 is CTSSLIGLAGGASYEQYF. The CDR3 DNA reads TGTACCAGCAGTTTAATAGGACTAGCGGGAGGGGCATCCTACGAGCAGTACTTC.